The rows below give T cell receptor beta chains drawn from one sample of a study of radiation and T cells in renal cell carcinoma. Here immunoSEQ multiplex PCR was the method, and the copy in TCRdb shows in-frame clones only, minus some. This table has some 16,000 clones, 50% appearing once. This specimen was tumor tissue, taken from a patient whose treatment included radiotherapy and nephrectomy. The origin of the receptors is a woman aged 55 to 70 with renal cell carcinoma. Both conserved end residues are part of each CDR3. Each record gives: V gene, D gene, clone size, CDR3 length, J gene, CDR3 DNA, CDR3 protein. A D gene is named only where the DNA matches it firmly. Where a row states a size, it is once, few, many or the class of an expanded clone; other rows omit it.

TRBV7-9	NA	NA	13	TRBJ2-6	TGTGCCAGCGGGAGCTCTGGGGCCAACGTCCTGACTTTC	CASGSSGANVLTF
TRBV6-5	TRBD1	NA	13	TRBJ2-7	TGTGCCAGCGGAGGGACAGGGGGCGGAGAGCAGTACTTC	CASGGTGGGEQYF
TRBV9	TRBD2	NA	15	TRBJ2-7	TGTGCCAGCAGCTCCCGTCTAGCGGGGCTTTACGAGCAGTACTTC	CASSSRLAGLYEQYF
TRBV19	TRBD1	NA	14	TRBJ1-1	TGTGCCACCTCCCCAGGGGGAAGGGACACTGAAGCTTTCTTT	CATSPGGRDTEAFF
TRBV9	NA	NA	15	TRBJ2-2	TGTGCCAGCAGCGTAGACGGCATAAACACCGGGGAGCTGTTTTTT	CASSVDGINTGELFF
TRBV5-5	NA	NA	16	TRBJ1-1	TGTGCCAGCAGCTTCCAACTACTAAACAGGAACACTGAAGCTTTCTTT	CASSFQLLNRNTEAFF
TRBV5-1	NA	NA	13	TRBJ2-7	TGCGCCAGCAGCTTGGCCGGGACCCGCGAGCAGTACTTC	CASSLAGTREQYF
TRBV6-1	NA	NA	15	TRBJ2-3	TGTGCCAGCAGTGTGGGACCGCAAGGGTCAGATACGCAGTATTTT	CASSVGPQGSDTQYF
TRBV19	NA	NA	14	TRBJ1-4	TGTGCCAGTAGTACGGACAGCCGAAATGAAAAACTGTTTTTT	CASSTDSRNEKLFF
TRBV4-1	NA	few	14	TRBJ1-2	TGCGCCAGCAGCCAAGAAGGAGCGGGCTATGGCTACACCTTC	CASSQEGAGYGYTF
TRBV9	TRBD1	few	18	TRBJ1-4	TGTGCCAGCAGCGTAGGGGGGACAGGCGAAGTTTCTAATGAAAAACTGTTTTTT	CASSVGGTGEVSNEKLFF
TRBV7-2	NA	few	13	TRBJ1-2	TGTGCCAGCAGCCCCACAGGGAGCTATGGCTACACCTTC	CASSPTGSYGYTF
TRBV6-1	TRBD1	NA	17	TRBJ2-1	TGTGCCAGCAGGGAAGAAGCGCACAGGGGACCCTACAATGAGCAGTTCTTC	CASREEAHRGPYNEQFF
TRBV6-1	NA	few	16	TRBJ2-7	TGTGCCAGCAGTGAATCGGACAGTCCCCCCCCCTACGAGCAGTACTTC	CASSESDSPPPYEQYF
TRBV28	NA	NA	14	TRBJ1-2	TGTGCCAGCAGTTTTGTGTACAGCCTGGACGGCTACACCTTC	CASSFVYSLDGYTF
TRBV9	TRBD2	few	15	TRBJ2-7	TGTGCCAGCAGCGCCTTTAGCGGGAGAAATAACGAGCAGTACTTC	CASSAFSGRNNEQYF
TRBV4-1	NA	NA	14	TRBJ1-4	TGCGCCAGCAGCCAAAAAGGCGGGGATGAAAAACTGTTTTTT	CASSQKGGDEKLFF
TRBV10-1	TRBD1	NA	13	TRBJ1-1	TGCGCCAGCAGACCCGGGACAGAAGGTGAAGCTTTCTTT	CASRPGTEGEAFF
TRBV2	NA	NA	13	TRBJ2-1	TGTGCCAGGGAAGTAGTGAACTACAATGAGCAGTTCTTC	CAREVVNYNEQFF
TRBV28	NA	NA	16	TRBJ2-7	TGTGCCAGCAGTTCCCCTCGGGGCAGGCCTTCCTACGAGCAGTACTTC	CASSSPRGRPSYEQYF
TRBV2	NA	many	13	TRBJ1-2	TGTGCCAGCAGTAGGACAGATAACTATGGCTACACCTTC	CASSRTDNYGYTF
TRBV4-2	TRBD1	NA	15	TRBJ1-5	TGTGCCAGCAGCTTTGGAACAGGGGGACGTCAGCCCCAGCATTTT	CASSFGTGGRQPQHF
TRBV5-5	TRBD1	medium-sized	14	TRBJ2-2	TGTGCCAGCAGCTGGACAGGGGACACCGGGGAGCTGTTTTTT	CASSWTGDTGELFF
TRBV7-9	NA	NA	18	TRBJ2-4	TGTGCCAGCAGCTTAAGTCCCGCGTTGACAGTAGCCAAAAACATTCAGTACTTC	CASSLSPALTVAKNIQYF
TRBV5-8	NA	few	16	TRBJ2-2	TGTGCCAGCAGCTTGTTGGACCGTCGGGACACCGGGGAGCTGTTTTTT	CASSLLDRRDTGELFF
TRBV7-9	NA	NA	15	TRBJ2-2	TGTGCCAGCAGCTCTCGACTAGTGAGCACCGGGGAGCTGTTTTTT	CASSSRLVSTGELFF
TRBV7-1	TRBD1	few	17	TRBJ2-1	TGTGCCAGCAGCTTCAAAGAAGGGACAGTCTCCTACAATGAGCAGTTCTTC	CASSFKEGTVSYNEQFF
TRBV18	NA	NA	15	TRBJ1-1	TGTGCCAGCTCACCTAACGCCAGGGAGAACACTGAAGCTTTCTTT	CASSPNARENTEAFF
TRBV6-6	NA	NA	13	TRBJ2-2	TGTGCCAGCAGTCACCAGGAAACCGGGGAGCTGTTTTTT	CASSHQETGELFF
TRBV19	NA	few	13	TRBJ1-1	TGTGCCAGTAGTATATCCGTGAACACTGAAGCTTTCTTT	CASSISVNTEAFF
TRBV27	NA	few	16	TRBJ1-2	TGTGCCAGCAGTTCCAATAGTGGTCCGGCCAACTATGGCTACACCTTC	CASSSNSGPANYGYTF
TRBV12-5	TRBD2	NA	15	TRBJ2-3	TGTGCTAGTGGACGGACTAGCGGGGCCACAGATACGCAGTATTTT	CASGRTSGATDTQYF
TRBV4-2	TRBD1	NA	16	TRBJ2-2	TGTGCCAGCAGCCAAGAAAGGGGGCGCAGCACCGGGGAGCTGTTTTTT	CASSQERGRSTGELFF
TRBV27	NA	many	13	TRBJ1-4	TGTGCCAGCAGTTGGGGGGGGGATGAAAAACTGTTTTTT	CASSWGGDEKLFF
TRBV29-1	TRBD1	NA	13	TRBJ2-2	TGCAGCGTTCGTTCAGGGGGTAACGGGGAGCTGTTTTTT	CSVRSGGNGELFF
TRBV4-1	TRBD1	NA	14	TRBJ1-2	TGTGCCAGCAGCGCCGGGACAGCTAACTATGGCTACACCTTC	CASSAGTANYGYTF
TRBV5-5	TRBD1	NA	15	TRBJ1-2	TGTGCCAGCAGCTTGGGACTGACAGGGAGAAGGGACTACACCTTC	CASSLGLTGRRDYTF
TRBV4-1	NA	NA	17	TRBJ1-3	TGCGCCAGCAGCCAAATCGACCTCCTCTGGTACGGAAACACCATATATTTT	CASSQIDLLWYGNTIYF
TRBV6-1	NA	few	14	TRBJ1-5	TGTGCCAGCAGTGAAACGCGGGGCTATCAGCCCCAGCATTTT	CASSETRGYQPQHF
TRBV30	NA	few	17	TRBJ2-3	TGTGCCTGGAGAGGTCAGGCTGGAGTTGGGTTCACAGATACGCAGTATTTT	CAWRGQAGVGFTDTQYF
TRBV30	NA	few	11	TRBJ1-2	TGTGCCTTCCAGATTATCTATGGCTACACCTTC	CAFQIIYGYTF
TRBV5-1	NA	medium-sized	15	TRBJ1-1	TGCGCCAGCAGCTTGGCGGGGGGCGCGGGCACTGAAGCTTTCTTT	CASSLAGGAGTEAFF
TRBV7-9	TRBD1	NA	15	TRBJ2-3	TGTGCCAGCAGCCCCGGGACAGGGGGCACAGATACGCAGTATTTT	CASSPGTGGTDTQYF
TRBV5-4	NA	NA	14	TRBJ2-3	TGTGCCAGCAGCTTGCAGGGCACCACAGATACGCAGTATTTT	CASSLQGTTDTQYF
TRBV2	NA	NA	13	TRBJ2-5	TGTGCCAGCAGGGACGGGGCAGGAGAGACCCAGTACTTC	CASRDGAGETQYF
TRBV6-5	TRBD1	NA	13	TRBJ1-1	TGTGCCAGCAGTTGGACAGGTAGGACTGAAGCTTTCTTT	CASSWTGRTEAFF
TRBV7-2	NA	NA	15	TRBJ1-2	TGTGCCAGCAGCCTACGGACGGTAGATCCCTATGGCTACACCTTC	CASSLRTVDPYGYTF
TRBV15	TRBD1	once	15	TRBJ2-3	TGTGCCACCAGCAGACGGACAGGGGGCACAGATACGCAGTATTTT	CATSRRTGGTDTQYF
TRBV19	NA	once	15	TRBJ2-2	TGTGCCAGTAGTATAGGAATCGGGAATATCGGGGAGCTGTTTTTT	CASSIGIGNIGELFF
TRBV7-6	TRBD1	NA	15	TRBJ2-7	TGTGCCAGCAGCTTAGAAGGGGGCGGGTACTACGAGCAGTACTTC	CASSLEGGGYYEQYF
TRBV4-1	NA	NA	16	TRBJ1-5	TGCGCCAGCAGCCAAGAAACGGGGGCGCGTAATCAGCCCCAGCATTTT	CASSQETGARNQPQHF
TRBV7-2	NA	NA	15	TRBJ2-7	TGTGCCAGCAGCTTTGGCGCGGTTCGGAGGGGGGAGCAGTACTTC	CASSFGAVRRGEQYF
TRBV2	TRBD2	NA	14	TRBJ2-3	TGTGCCAGGCTAGCGGGAGGCCCCACAGATACGCAGTATTTT	CARLAGGPTDTQYF
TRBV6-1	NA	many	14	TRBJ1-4	TGTGCCAGCAGTGAGGGCACCCTTAATGAAAAACTGTTTTTT	CASSEGTLNEKLFF
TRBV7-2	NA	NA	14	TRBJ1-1	TGTGCCAGCACCTCGGGGCAACCGAACACTGAAGCTTTCTTT	CASTSGQPNTEAFF
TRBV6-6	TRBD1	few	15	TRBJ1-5	TGTGCCAGCAGACCGGTGGACAGGGCCAATCAGCCCCAGCATTTT	CASRPVDRANQPQHF
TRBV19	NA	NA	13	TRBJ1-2	TGTGCCAGTAGTCTCGGAGAGTACTATGGCTACACCTTC	CASSLGEYYGYTF
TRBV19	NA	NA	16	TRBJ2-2	TGTGCCAGTAGTATGGACGCCCGGACGTACACCGGGGAGCTGTTTTTT	CASSMDARTYTGELFF